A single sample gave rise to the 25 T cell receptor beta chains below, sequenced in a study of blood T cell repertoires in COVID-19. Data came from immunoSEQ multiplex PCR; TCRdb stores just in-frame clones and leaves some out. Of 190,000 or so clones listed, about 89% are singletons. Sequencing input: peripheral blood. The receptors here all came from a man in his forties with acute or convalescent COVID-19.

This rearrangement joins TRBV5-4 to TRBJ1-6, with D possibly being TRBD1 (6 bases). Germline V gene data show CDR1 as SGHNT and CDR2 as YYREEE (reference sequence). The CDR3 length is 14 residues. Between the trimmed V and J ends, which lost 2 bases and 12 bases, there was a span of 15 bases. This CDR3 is CASSLQGIDVPLHF. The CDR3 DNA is TGTGCCAGCAGCTTACAGGGAATCGATGTACCCCTCCACTTT.

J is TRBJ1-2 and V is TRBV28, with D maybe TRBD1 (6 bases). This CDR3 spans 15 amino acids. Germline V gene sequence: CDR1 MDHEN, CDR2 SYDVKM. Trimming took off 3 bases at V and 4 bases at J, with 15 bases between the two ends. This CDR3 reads CASSLGGGDGYGYTF. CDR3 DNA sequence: TGTGCCAGCAGTTTGGGTGGGGGCGATGGCTATGGCTACACCTTC.

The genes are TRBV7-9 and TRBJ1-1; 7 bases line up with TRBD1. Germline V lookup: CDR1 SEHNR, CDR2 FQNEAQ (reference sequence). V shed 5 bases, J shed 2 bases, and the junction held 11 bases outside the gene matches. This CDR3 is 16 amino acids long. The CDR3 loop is CASSPSSRTGNTEAFF. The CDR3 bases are TGTGCCAGCAGCCCCAGCTCCAGGACAGGCAACACTGAAGCTTTCTTT.

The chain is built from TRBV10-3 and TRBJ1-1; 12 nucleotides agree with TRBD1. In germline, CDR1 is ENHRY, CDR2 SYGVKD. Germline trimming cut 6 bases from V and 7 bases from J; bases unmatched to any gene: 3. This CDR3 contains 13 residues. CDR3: CAISGTGGFEAFF. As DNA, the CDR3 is TGTGCCATCAGCGGGACAGGGGGCTTTGAAGCTTTCTTT.

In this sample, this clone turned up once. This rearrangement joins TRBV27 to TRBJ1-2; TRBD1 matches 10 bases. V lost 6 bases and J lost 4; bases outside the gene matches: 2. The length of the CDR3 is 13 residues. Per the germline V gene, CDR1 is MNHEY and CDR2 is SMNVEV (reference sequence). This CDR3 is CASRGTGAYGYTF. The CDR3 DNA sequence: TGTGCCAGCAGGGGGACAGGGGCCTATGGCTACACCTTC.

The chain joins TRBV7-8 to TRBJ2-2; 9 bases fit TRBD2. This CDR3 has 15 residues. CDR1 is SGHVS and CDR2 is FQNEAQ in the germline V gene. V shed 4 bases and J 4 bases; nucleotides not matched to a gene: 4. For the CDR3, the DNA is TGTGCCAGCAGCTATAGCGGGGGACCCACCGGGGAGCTGTTTTTT. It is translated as CASSYSGGPTGELFF.

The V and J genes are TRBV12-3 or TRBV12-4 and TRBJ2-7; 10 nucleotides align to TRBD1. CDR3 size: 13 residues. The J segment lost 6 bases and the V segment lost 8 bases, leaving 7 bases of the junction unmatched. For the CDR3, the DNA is TGTGCCAGCCTGACAGGGGGCGAAAGCGAGCAGTACTTC. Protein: CASLTGGESEQYF.

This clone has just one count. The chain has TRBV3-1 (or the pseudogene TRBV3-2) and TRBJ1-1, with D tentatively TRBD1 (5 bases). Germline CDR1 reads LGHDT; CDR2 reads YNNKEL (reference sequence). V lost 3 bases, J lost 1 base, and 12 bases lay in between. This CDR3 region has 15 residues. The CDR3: CASSHSGQGNTEAFF. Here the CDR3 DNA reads TGTGCCAGCAGCCACTCTGGTCAGGGGAACACTGAAGCTTTCTTT.

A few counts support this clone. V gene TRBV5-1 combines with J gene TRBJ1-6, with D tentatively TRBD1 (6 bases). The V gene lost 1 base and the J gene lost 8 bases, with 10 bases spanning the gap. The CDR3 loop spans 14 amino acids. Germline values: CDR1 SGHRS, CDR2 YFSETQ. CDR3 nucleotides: TGCGCCAGCAGCTTGCGAGGGGGAGATTCACCCCTCCACTTT. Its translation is CASSLRGGDSPLHF.

The CDR3 protein is CASSSSGTGREKLFF. DNA of the CDR3: TGTGCCAGCAGTTCCTCCGGGACAGGGAGGGAAAAACTGTTTTTT. The chain links TRBV28 to TRBJ1-4, with 9 bases matching TRBD1. In germline, CDR1 is MDHEN, CDR2 SYDVKM. The CDR3 loop spans 15 amino acids. V lost 4 bases to trimming and J lost 8 bases; unmatched junction nucleotides: 8.

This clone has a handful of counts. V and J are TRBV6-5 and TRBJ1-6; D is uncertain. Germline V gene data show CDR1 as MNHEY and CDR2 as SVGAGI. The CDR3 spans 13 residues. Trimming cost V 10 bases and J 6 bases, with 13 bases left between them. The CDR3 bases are TGTGCCACCCGAGAGGGTTCTAATTCACCCCTCCACTTT. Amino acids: CATREGSNSPLHF.

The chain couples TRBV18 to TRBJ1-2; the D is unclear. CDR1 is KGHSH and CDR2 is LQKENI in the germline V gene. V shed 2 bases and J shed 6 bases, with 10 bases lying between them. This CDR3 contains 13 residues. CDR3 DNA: TGTGCCAGCTCACCAAGGCGGGAGGATGGCTACACCTTC. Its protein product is CASSPRREDGYTF.

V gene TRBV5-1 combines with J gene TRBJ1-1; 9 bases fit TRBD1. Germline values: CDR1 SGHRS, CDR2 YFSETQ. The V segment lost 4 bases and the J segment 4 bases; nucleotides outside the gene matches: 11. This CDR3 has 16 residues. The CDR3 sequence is CASSVGTGLGLTEAFF. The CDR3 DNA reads TGCGCCAGCAGCGTAGGGACAGGGCTCGGGCTCACTGAAGCTTTCTTT.

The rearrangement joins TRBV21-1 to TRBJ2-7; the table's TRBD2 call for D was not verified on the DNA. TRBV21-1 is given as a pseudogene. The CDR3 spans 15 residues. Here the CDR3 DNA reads TGTGCCAGCAGCAATGCCTACCCTTGGTCCTACGAGCAGTACTTC. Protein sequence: CASSNAYPWSYEQYF.

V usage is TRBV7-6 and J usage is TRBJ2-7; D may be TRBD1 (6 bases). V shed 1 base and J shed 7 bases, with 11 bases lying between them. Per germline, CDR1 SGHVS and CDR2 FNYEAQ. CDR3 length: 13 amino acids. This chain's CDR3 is CASSLDRVGEQYF. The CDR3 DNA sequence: TGTGCCAGCAGCTTAGACAGGGTGGGGGAGCAGTACTTC.

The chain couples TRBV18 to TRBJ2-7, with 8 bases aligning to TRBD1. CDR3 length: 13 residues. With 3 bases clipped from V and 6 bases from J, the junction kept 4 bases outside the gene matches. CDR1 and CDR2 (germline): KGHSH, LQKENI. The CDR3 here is CASSPDREREQYF. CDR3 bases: TGTGCCAGCTCACCGGACAGGGAACGCGAGCAGTACTTC.

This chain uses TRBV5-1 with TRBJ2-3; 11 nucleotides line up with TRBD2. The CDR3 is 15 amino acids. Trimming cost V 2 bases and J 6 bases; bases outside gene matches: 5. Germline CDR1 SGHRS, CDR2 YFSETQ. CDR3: CASSFIAGGPDTQYF. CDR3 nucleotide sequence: TGCGCCAGCAGCTTTATAGCGGGGGGGCCCGATACGCAGTATTTT.

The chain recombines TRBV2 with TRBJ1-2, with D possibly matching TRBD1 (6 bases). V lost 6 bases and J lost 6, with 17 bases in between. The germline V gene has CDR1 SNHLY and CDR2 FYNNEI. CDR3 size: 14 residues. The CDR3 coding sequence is TGTGCCAGCAGAGACGACAGGCGAATTGATGGCTACACCTTC. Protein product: CASRDDRRIDGYTF. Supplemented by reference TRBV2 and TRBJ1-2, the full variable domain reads EPEVTQTPSHQVTQMGQEVILRCVPISNHLYFYWYRQILGQKVEFLVSFYNNEISEKSEIFDDQFSVERPDGSNFTLKIRSTKLEDSAMYFCASRDDRRIDGYTFGSGTRLTVV.

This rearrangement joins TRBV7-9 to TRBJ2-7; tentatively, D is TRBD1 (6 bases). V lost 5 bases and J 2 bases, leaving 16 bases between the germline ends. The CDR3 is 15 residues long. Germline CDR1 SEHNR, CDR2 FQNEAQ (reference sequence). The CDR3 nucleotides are TGTGCCAGCAGCCCAGGGGCCGCCACTACCTACGAGCAGTACTTC. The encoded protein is CASSPGAATTYEQYF. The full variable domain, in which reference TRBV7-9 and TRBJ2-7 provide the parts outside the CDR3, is DTGVSQNPRHKITKRGQNVTFRCDPISEHNRLYWYRQTLGQGPEFLTYFQNEAQLEKSRLLSDRFSAERPKGSFSTLEIQRTEQGDSAMYLCASSPGAATTYEQYFGPGTRLTVT.

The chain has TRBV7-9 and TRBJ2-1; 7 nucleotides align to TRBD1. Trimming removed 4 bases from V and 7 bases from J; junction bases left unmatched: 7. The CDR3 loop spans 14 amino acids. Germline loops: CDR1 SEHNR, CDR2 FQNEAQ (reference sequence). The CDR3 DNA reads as TGTGCCAGCAGCTCCCGGGACAGCCCGAATGAGCAGTTCTTC. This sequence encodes CASSSRDSPNEQFF.

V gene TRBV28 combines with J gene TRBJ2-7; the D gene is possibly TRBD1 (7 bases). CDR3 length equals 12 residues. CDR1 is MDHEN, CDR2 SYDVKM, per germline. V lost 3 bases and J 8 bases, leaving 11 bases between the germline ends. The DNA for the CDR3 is TGTGCCAGCAGTTTTCAGGGGGGTAAGCAGTACTTC. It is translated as CASSFQGGKQYF.

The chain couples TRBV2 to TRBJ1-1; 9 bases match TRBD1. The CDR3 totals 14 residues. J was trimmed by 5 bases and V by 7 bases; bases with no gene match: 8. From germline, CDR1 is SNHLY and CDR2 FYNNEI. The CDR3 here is CASKVGTGSTEAFF. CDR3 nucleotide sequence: TGTGCCAGCAAAGTTGGGACAGGGTCGACTGAAGCTTTCTTT.

The chain's CDR3 is CASSHNRDSTNEKLFF. In nucleotides, the CDR3 is TGTGCCAGTAGCCATAACAGGGATTCGACTAATGAAAAACTGTTTTTT. The V gene is TRBV19, the J gene TRBJ1-4; maybe TRBD1 (6 bases). V was clipped by 6 bases and J by 2 bases, with 16 bases between them. The germline V gene has CDR1 LNHDA and CDR2 SQIVND (reference sequence). CDR3 length equals 16 residues. The full variable domain, rest sourced from reference TRBV19 and TRBJ1-4, is DGGITQSPKYLFRKEGQNVTLSCEQNLNHDAMYWYRQDPGQGLRLIYYSQIVNDFQKGDIAEGYSVSREKKESFPLTVTSAQKNPTAFYLCASSHNRDSTNEKLFFGSGTQLSVL.

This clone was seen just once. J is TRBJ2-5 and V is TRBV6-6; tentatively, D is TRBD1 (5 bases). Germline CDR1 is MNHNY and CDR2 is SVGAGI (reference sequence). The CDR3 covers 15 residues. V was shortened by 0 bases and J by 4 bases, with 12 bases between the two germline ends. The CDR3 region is CASSYSIRGGETQYF. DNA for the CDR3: TGTGCCAGCAGTTACTCGATAAGGGGTGGAGAGACCCAGTACTTC.

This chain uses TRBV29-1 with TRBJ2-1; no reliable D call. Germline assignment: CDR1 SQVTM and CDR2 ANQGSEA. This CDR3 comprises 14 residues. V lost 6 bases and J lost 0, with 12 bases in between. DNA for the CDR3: TGCAGCGTAGAACTGCGAAGCTCCTACAATGAGCAGTTCTTC. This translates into CSVELRSSYNEQFF.